Included here is one T cell receptor (beta chain) sequence, with context. Its antigen is unidentified. This CDR3 contains 15 residues. Germline lookup yields CDR1 MGHRA and CDR2 YSYEKL. TRB cDNA libraries were made by UMI-labeled 5' RACE. TCRdb reanalyzed the 5' RACE reads, giving one entry per CDR3 protein sequence and no DNA. The listing contains about 150,000 distinct CDR3 sequences. The data were obtained in a study of CXCR3-negative and CXCR3-positive naive CD8 T cells. At the level of the study: The TRB read total, roughly 150 million, broke down to about 1.5 +/- 0.3 million reads per library.

Findings of the study overall: CXCR3 levels fell partly with cryopreservation; most assays relied on fresh PBMCs. Relative to memory CD8+ cells, whose diversity was much lower, both naive subsets had comparably high diversity. Against CXCR3-negative naive cells, CXCR3-positive naive cells showed more hydrophobic TRB CDR3s. TRBV-TRBJ usage was alike in naive CXCR3-negative and CXCR3-positive cells but differed in memory cells.

V and J are TRBV4-1 and TRBJ2-1; TCRdb's D call, TRBD1, is unchecked because there is no DNA. This clonotype was obtained from a human donor in good health. Some clones in this sample may be carry-over from other donors' samples. Sequencing was done on a sample of naive CXCR3+ CD8+ T cells from blood. As for subset: CD45RO-CCR7+CD27+CD95- naive CD8+ T cells expressing CXCR3 (TNR3+). The CDR3: CASSQRDIVRNEQFF.